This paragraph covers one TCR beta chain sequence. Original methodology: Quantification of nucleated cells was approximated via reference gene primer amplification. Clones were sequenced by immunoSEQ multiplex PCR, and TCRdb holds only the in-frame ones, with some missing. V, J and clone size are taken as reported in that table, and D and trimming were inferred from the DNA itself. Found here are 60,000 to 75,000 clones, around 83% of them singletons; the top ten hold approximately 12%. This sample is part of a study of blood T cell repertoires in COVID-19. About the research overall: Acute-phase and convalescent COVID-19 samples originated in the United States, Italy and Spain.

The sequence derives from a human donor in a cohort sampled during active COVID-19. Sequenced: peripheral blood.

The DNA for the CDR3 is TGCAGCGTTGACAAGGGGGCAGGAGAGACCCAGTACTTC. Translating it yields CSVDKGAGETQYF. The rearrangement joins TRBV29-1 to TRBJ2-5; 7 bases map to TRBD1. The CDR3 totals 13 residues. Germline V gene lookup returns CDR1 SQVTM and CDR2 ANQGSEA. The V and J ends lost 3 bases and 4 bases, in that order; junction bases with no gene match: 5.